This TCR beta chain was identified in a study of spatial heterogeneity in lung cancer. Across the whole study: Among detected sequences, beta-chain ones consistently exceeded alpha-chain ones in number.

Stated time point: sample taken at primary tumor resection. The donors were more than 70 patients with non-small cell lung cancer that was early-stage and untreated. Tumor, nontumor lung or frozen PBMC supplied whole RNA, sequenced without sorting. This clonotype has at least ten counts. Single TCR cDNA molecules each had their own unique molecular identifier. Via MiXCR, TCRdb re-called the 5' RACE reads, giving one row per CDR3 protein. The table lists about 42,000 distinct CDR3 sequences, nearly 7% of them singletons. The CDR3 is 15 residues long. Germline assignment: CDR1 SGHTA and CDR2 FQGNSA. V dropped 4 bases and J dropped 1; count of bases not matched to a gene: 6.

The sequence derives from a female donor with early-stage non-small cell lung cancer. The chain has TRBV7-2 and TRBJ1-1; 7 nucleotides match TRBD1. Sequenced here: PBMCs, sampled at surgery. DNA of the CDR3: TGTGCCAGCAGCTCCCGACAGGGCCAGAACACTGAAGCTTTCTTT. It translates to CASSSRQGQNTEAFF.